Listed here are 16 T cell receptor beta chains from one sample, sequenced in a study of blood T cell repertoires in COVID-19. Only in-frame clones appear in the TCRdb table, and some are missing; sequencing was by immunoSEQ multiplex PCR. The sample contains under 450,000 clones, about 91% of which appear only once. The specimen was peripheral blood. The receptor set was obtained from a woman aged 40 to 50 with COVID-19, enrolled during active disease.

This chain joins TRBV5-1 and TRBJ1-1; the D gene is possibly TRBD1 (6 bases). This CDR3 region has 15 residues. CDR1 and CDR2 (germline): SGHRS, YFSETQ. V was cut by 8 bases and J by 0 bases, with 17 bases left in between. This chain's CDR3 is CASQTGRVMNTEAFF. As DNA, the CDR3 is TGCGCCAGTCAAACAGGGAGGGTGATGAACACTGAAGCTTTCTTT.

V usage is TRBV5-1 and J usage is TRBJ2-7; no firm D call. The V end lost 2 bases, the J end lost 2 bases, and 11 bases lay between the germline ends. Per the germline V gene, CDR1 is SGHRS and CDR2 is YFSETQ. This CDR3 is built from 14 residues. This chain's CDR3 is CASSFLGTTYEQYF. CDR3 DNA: TGCGCCAGCAGCTTCCTCGGCACTACCTACGAGCAGTACTTC.

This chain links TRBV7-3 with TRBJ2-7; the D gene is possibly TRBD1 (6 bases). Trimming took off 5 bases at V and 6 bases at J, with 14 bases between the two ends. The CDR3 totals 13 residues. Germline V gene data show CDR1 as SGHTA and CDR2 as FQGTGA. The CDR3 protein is CASSLNREGEQYF. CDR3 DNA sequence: TGTGCCAGCAGCCTCAACAGGGAAGGCGAGCAGTACTTC. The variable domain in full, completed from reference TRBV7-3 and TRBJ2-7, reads GAGVSQTPSNKVTEKGKYVELRCDPISGHTALYWYRQSLGQGPEFLIYFQGTGAADDSGLPNDRFFAVRPEGSVSTLKIQRTERGDSAVYLCASSLNREGEQYFGPGTRLTVT.

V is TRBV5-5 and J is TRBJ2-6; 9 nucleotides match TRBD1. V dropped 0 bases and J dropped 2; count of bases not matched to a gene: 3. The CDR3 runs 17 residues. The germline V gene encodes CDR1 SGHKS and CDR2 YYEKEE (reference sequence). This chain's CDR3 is CASSLATGGAGANVLTF. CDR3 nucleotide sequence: TGTGCCAGCAGCTTGGCCACAGGGGGCGCTGGGGCCAACGTCCTGACTTTC.

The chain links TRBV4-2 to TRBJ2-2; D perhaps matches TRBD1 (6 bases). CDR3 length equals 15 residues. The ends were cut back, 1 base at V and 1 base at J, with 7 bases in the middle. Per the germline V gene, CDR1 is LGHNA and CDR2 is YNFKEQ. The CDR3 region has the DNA TGTGCCAGCAGCCAAGTAGGGGGGAACACCGGGGAGCTGTTTTTT. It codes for CASSQVGGNTGELFF.

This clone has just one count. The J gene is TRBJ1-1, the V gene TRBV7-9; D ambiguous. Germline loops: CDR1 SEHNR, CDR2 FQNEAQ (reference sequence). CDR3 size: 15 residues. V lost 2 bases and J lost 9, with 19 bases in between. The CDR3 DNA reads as TGTGCCAGCAGCTTATCAAGTGTTCTAGCAGAACAAGCTTTCTTT. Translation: CASSLSSVLAEQAFF.

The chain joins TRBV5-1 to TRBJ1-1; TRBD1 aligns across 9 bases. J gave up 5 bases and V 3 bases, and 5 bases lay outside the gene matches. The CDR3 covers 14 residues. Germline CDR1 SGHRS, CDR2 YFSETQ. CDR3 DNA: TGCGCCAGCAGCTCGCCGACAGGGGGAACTGAAGCTTTCTTT. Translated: CASSSPTGGTEAFF.

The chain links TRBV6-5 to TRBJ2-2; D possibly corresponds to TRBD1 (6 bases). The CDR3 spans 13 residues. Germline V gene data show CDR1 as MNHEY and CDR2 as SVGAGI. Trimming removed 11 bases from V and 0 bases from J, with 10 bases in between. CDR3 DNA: TGTGCCGTCCAGGGGACGAACACCGGGGAGCTGTTTTTT. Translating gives CAVQGTNTGELFF.

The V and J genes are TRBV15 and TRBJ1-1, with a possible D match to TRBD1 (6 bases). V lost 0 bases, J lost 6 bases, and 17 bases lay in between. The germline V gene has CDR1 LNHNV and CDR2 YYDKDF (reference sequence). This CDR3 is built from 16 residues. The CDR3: CATSRDIGGRRPEAFF. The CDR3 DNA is TGTGCCACCAGCAGAGATATCGGGGGGCGACGGCCTGAAGCTTTCTTT.

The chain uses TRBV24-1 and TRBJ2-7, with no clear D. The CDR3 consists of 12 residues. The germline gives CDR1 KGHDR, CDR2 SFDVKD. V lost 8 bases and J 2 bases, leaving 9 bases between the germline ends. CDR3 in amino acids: CATTARTYEQYF. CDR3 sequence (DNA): TGTGCCACCACCGCTAGGACCTACGAGCAGTACTTC.

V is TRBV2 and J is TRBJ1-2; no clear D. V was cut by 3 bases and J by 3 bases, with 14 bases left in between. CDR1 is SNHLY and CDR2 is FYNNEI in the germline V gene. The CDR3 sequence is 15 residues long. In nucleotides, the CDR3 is TGTGCCAGCAGTGAGTTTGGGGAGGGCGACTATGGCTACACCTTC. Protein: CASSEFGEGDYGYTF.

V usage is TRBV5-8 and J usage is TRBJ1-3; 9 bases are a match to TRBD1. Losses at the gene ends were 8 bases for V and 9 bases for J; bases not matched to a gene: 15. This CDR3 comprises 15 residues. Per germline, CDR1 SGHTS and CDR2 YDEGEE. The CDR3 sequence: CASTRDRVAISTIYF. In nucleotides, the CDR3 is TGTGCCAGTACCCGGGACAGGGTGGCCATCTCCACCATATATTTT.

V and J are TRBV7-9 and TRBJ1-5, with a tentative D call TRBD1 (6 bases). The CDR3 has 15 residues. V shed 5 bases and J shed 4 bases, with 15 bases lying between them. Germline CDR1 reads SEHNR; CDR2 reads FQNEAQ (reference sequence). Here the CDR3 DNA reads TGTGCCAGCAGCCCCAGCGGGGGCCCGAATCAGCCCCAGCATTTT. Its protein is CASSPSGGPNQPQHF.

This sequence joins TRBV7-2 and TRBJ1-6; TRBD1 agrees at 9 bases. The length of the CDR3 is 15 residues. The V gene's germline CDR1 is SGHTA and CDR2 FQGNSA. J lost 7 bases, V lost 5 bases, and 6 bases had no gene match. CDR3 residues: CASSPRTGENSPLHF. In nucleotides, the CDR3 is TGTGCCAGCAGCCCGAGGACAGGGGAAAATTCACCCCTCCACTTT.

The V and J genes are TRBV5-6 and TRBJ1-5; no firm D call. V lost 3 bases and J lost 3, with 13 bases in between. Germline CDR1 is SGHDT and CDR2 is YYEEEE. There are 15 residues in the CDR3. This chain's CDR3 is CASSSLVSLNQPQHF. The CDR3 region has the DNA TGTGCCAGCAGCTCATTAGTAAGCCTCAATCAGCCCCAGCATTTT.

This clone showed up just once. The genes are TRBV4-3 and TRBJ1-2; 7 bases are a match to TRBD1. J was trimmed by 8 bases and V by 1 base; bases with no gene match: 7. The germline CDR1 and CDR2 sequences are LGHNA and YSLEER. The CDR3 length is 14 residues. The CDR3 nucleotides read TGCGCCAGCAGCCAAGGACAGGGAGGTTTCGGCTACACCTTC. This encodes CASSQGQGGFGYTF.